The clone carrying this TCR beta chain was found once. The entry originates in a study of cytomegalovirus exposure and HLA in healthy donors. It was with 60 Vbeta and 13 Jbeta primers that the PCR ran. Assay used: immunoSEQ multiplex PCR; TCRdb lists only in-frame clones, some missing. The sample lists about 110,000 clones; 76% were seen once. Sequencing was done on a sample of PBMCs. The receptor comes from a woman aged 45-65 years in good health and CMV-seropositive.

CDR3 protein: CASSVGPGSYEQYF. The CDR3 region has the DNA TGTGCCAGCAGCGTAGGCCCGGGTTCCTACGAGCAGTACTTC. The chain joins TRBV9 to TRBJ2-7; D is uncertain. Germline lookup yields CDR1 SGDLS and CDR2 YYNGEE. The CDR3 totals 14 residues. Between the trimmed V and J ends, which lost 0 bases and 1 base, there was a span of 8 bases.